This T cell receptor (beta chain) was identified during a study of molecular identifiers for immune sequencing clone quantification. On the study more broadly: The replicates split RNA from roughly 20,000 or 100,000 naive CD8 cells five ways and sequenced four.

The CDR3 sequence is 19 residues long. CDR1 is MNHNY and CDR2 is SVGAGI in the germline V gene (reference sequence). The naive CD8 libraries originated from between roughly 20,000 and 1,100,000 sorted cells and drew on 10%, 30% or 50% RNA. Study results and limitations: Clonotypes topping 20 RNA copies carried over 97% of effector molecules but under 1% of naive ones.

In the case of this clonotype: Its antigen is undetermined. One end of the junction fails to match germline, which may point to a read error.

Preparation of the bulk TCR libraries relied on previously described methods and listed TCR primers. TCRdb called the PCR reads again in MiXCR, with one record for every CDR3 protein. The table lists hundreds of thousands of distinct CDR3 sequences, about 20% of them singletons. This clonotype was sampled from a human donor in good health. Some libraries in this study had Jurkat cell RNA spiked in. The sequenced sample was naive CD8+ T cells from blood, with Jurkat cell RNA spiked in. Subset: FACS-sorted CD8+CD4-CCR7+CD45RA+ naive T cells. V usage is TRBV6-6 and J usage is TRBJ2-7; 12 nucleotides line up with TRBD2. The CDR3 region is CASTITLTSGSYRSYVQYF. The DNA of the CDR3 is TGTGCCAGCACTATTACTTTGACTAGCGGGAGTTATAGATCCTACGTGCAGTACTTC.